In this sample, the clone carrying this T cell receptor beta chain turned up a few times. No antigen is known for it. The germline V gene encodes CDR1 SQVTM and CDR2 ANQGSEA. Between the trimmed V and J ends, which lost 6 bases and 0 bases, there was a span of 14 bases. This CDR3 contains 15 residues. This record belongs to a study of T cell responses to AZD1222 COVID-19 vaccine. Study-level findings and limits: Among those given AZD1222, only six were seropositive at baseline. Clonal diversity may have been underestimated in mostly white British donors. Two AZD1222 doses significantly raised spike-specific TCR breadth and depth over controls. Researchers report vaccine-associated CD4 TCRs spanning spike, with dominance at 160-218 and 743-854.

The assay was immunoSEQ multiplex PCR, and TCRdb's table has in-frame clones only and misses some. Here the sample spans under 200,000 clones, 90% to 95% being singletons. The starting material was peripheral blood, obtained 28 days after the second dose of the MenACWY control vaccine. This TCR derives from an adult who received the MenACWY meningococcal vaccine as a control. V is TRBV29-1 and J is TRBJ1-4; D perhaps matches TRBD1 (5 bases). The DNA of the CDR3 is TGCAGCGTGGGAGGGGATCCGGCAACTAATGAAAAACTGTTTTTT. Amino acid sequence: CSVGGDPATNEKLFF.